The subject of this entry is one T cell receptor (beta chain). This sample stems from a study of PD-1 blockade in classical Hodgkin lymphoma. Following autologous stem cell transplantation, relapse occurred in every patient, and exposure to brentuximab vedotin varied. TCRdb's table, derived via immunoSEQ multiplex PCR, lists solely in-frame clones and lacks some. The sample has more than 90,000 clones, more than 80% seen once. The V gene lost 0 bases and the J gene lost 1 base, with 11 bases spanning the gap. CDR1 and CDR2 (germline): ENHRY, SYGVKD. This CDR3 contains 16 residues. The sample here was peripheral blood mononuclear cells (PBMCs), taken before the second cycle of nivolumab. The source of this sequence is a human donor with classical Hodgkin lymphoma. The chain has TRBV10-3 and TRBJ2-3; perhaps TRBD2 as D (5 bases). The CDR3 DNA is TGTGCCATCAGTGAGTCGACTCGGGGAGGCACAGATACGCAGTATTTT. Amino acids: CAISESTRGGTDTQYF.